Listed here are 32 T cell receptor beta chains from one sample, sequenced in a study of blood T cell repertoires in COVID-19. TCRdb's table, derived via immunoSEQ multiplex PCR, lists solely in-frame clones and lacks some. The data contain roughly 380,000 clones, around 85% of them singletons. Input material: peripheral blood. These receptor sequences come from a woman between 18 and 29 years old with acute or convalescent COVID-19.

This rearrangement joins TRBV7-3 to TRBJ1-2; the D is unclear. The CDR3 is 12 amino acids. Germline CDR1 is SGHTA and CDR2 is FQGTGA. Trimming took 4 bases from V and 7 from J, leaving 10 bases between them. The CDR3 spells CASSSGTGGYTF. CDR3 coding DNA: TGTGCCAGCAGCTCCGGCACGGGTGGCTACACCTTC.

This rearrangement joins TRBV11-2 to TRBJ2-7, with 7 bases lining up with TRBD2. The germline gives CDR1 SGHAT, CDR2 FQNNGV. The V segment lost 7 bases and the J segment 7 bases; nucleotides outside the gene matches: 13. CDR3 length: 14 amino acids. The CDR3 nucleotides are TGTGCCAGCACCTTCGGCGGGAGTCTGGGGGAGCAGTACTTC. Translating gives CASTFGGSLGEQYF.

This clone was counted a single time. The rearrangement uses TRBV29-1 and TRBJ2-1; TRBD1 agrees at 9 bases. Germline-derived CDR1 and CDR2 are SQVTM and ANQGSEA. CDR3 length equals 12 residues. V was clipped by 4 bases and J by 10 bases; unmatched bases: 5. Here the CDR3 reads CSVGQGVGEQFF. The CDR3 nucleotides are TGCAGCGTTGGACAGGGGGTAGGAGAGCAGTTCTTC.

The rearrangement uses TRBV4-1 and TRBJ2-1; 12 bases are shared with TRBD2. CDR3 size: 19 residues. J lost 0 bases, V lost 4 bases, and 10 bases had no gene match. Germline V gene lookup returns CDR1 MGHRA and CDR2 YSYEKL. In nucleotides, the CDR3 is TGCGCCAGCAGCCCACGGGGACTAGCGGGTGACTCCTCCTACAATGAGCAGTTCTTC. This translates into CASSPRGLAGDSSYNEQFF.

In this sample, this clone turned up a few times. The chain carries TRBV6-2 or TRBV6-3 and TRBJ2-7, with D perhaps TRBD2 (6 bases). Trimming cost V 2 bases and J 6 bases, with 8 bases left between them. CDR1 and CDR2 from the germline V gene are MNHEY and SVGEGT. This CDR3 spans 12 amino acids. In DNA form, the CDR3 reads TGTGCCAGCAGTTACATCGGGGGCGAGCAGTACTTC. Amino acids: CASSYIGGEQYF.

The chain recombines TRBV19 with TRBJ2-1; 10 bases line up with TRBD2. V lost 2 bases, J lost 4 bases, and 5 bases stayed unmatched. Germline values: CDR1 LNHDA, CDR2 SQIVND (reference sequence). CDR3 length: 16 amino acids. In DNA form, the CDR3 reads TGTGCCAGTAGTATATCCCTAGCGGGAGCTTACAATGAGCAGTTCTTC. Protein product: CASSISLAGAYNEQFF.

The chain combines TRBV30 with TRBJ1-4; tentative D call: TRBD1 (5 bases). Germline V gene lookup returns CDR1 GTSNPN and CDR2 SVGIG (reference sequence). Trimming shortened V by 4 bases and J by 4 bases, and 10 bases separated the two germline ends. CDR3 length: 13 amino acids. DNA of the CDR3: TGTGCCTGGACGTGGGGCAGTAATGAAAAACTGTTTTTT. Its translation: CAWTWGSNEKLFF.

This clone showed up just once. This rearrangement joins TRBV5-1 to TRBJ2-2, with 10 bases aligning to TRBD2. Germline lookup yields CDR1 SGHRS and CDR2 YFSETQ. This CDR3 comprises 17 residues. The ends lost 3 bases at V and 6 bases at J; junction bases unmatched: 11. CDR3 sequence reads: CASSSTSGNSDPGELFF. The CDR3 DNA sequence: TGCGCCAGCAGCTCCACTAGCGGGAATTCAGACCCCGGGGAGCTGTTTTTT.

The V and J genes are TRBV5-1 and TRBJ1-1, with TRBD1 matching over 9 bases. The germline CDR1 and CDR2 sequences are SGHRS and YFSETQ. V lost 3 bases to trimming and J lost 4 bases; unmatched junction nucleotides: 16. The length of the CDR3 is 18 residues. CDR3 protein: CASSSKQGAYYSGTEAFF. The CDR3 nucleotides read TGCGCCAGCAGCTCCAAACAGGGGGCGTATTATTCGGGCACTGAAGCTTTCTTT.

The rearrangement joins TRBV5-1 to TRBJ1-2; 9 nucleotides match TRBD1. CDR3 length: 16 amino acids. CDR1 is SGHRS and CDR2 is YFSETQ in the germline V gene. J was trimmed by 8 bases and V by 4 bases; bases with no gene match: 15. The DNA of the CDR3 is TGCGCCAGCAGCCGGGACGAGGACAGGGGAACCCGCGGCTACACCTTC. Translation: CASSRDEDRGTRGYTF. The entire variable domain, with the rest obtained from reference TRBV5-1 and TRBJ1-2, is as follows: KAGVTQTPRYLIKTRGQQVTLSCSPISGHRSVSWYQQTPGQGLQFLFEYFSETQRNKGNFPGRFSGRQFSNSRSEMNVSTLELGDSALYLCASSRDEDRGTRGYTFGSGTRLTVV.

This chain links TRBV30 with TRBJ2-7; TRBD1 aligns across 9 bases. Germline trimming cut 1 base from V and 3 bases from J; bases unmatched to any gene: 10. Germline values: CDR1 GTSNPN, CDR2 SVGIG (reference sequence). The length of the CDR3 is 16 residues. The DNA of the CDR3 is TGTGCCTGGAGTGCGGTACAGGGGGCAAAGATCTACGAGCAGTACTTC. This sequence encodes CAWSAVQGAKIYEQYF.

The chain employs TRBV24-1 and TRBJ2-7; weak D call: TRBD2 (6 bases). Between the trimmed V and J ends, which lost 6 bases and 3 bases, there was a span of 11 bases. The germline CDR1 and CDR2 sequences are KGHDR and SFDVKD. CDR3 length equals 13 residues. CDR3 DNA sequence: TGTGCCACCAGTTCTGCGGGGCTCTACGAGCAGTACTTC. Amino acids: CATSSAGLYEQYF.

This chain links TRBV27 with TRBJ1-1; 10 bases agree with TRBD1. Germline V gene sequence: CDR1 MNHEY, CDR2 SMNVEV (reference sequence). With 6 bases clipped from V and 7 bases from J, the junction kept 8 bases outside the gene matches. This CDR3 is 14 amino acids long. The CDR3 is CASSPGQGYIEAFF. Written as DNA, the CDR3 is TGTGCCAGCAGCCCGGGACAGGGGTATATTGAAGCTTTCTTT.

The chain is built from TRBV7-3 and TRBJ2-4, with 11 bases fitting TRBD2. This CDR3 contains 14 residues. After removal of 4 bases from V and 8 bases from J, the junction contained 4 bases not matched to a gene. Germline V gene lookup returns CDR1 SGHTA and CDR2 FQGTGA. The CDR3 DNA is TGTGCCAGCAGCTCCCTACTAGCGGGGGACATTCAGTACTTC. Its protein is CASSSLLAGDIQYF.

The V and J genes are TRBV9 and TRBJ1-2, with a tentative D call TRBD1 (6 bases). V was pared by 4 bases and J by 7 bases, with 17 bases between. The CDR3 runs 14 residues. Germline V gene lookup returns CDR1 SGDLS and CDR2 YYNGEE. CDR3 in DNA: TGTGCCAGCAGCACCGAGGCAGGGGCTGCTGGCTACACCTTC. Protein sequence: CASSTEAGAAGYTF.

The V call is TRBV27, the J call TRBJ2-7; D call uncertain. CDR3 length: 14 amino acids. Germline V lookup: CDR1 MNHEY, CDR2 SMNVEV (reference sequence). V was cut by 6 bases and J by 2 bases, with 14 bases left in between. The CDR3 DNA reads as TGTGCCAGCAGACTATCCCACGGAGCCTACGAGCAGTACTTC. Encoded protein: CASRLSHGAYEQYF.

The chain carries TRBV6-5 and TRBJ2-1; 8 nucleotides line up with TRBD2. V was clipped by 7 bases and J by 5 bases; unmatched bases: 7. This CDR3 region has 14 residues. Germline assignment: CDR1 MNHEY and CDR2 SVGAGI. This CDR3 is CASTLSGAHNEQFF. The CDR3 DNA reads as TGTGCCAGCACTCTTAGCGGGGCCCACAATGAGCAGTTCTTC.

This chain connects TRBV6-5 to TRBJ1-5, with D possibly TRBD1 on 5 matching bases. The CDR3 is 15 amino acids. Trimming pared 6 bases from V and 0 bases from J, leaving 12 bases between. The germline V gene has CDR1 MNHEY and CDR2 SVGAGI. CDR3 in amino acids: CASRHGQFSNQPQHF. CDR3 DNA: TGTGCCAGCAGACATGGACAATTTAGCAATCAGCCCCAGCATTTT.

V is TRBV9 and J is TRBJ1-6; TRBD1 agrees at 9 bases. CDR1 SGDLS and CDR2 YYNGEE come from the germline V gene. V shed 4 bases, J shed 8 bases, and the junction held 4 bases outside the gene matches. The length of the CDR3 is 14 residues. CDR3: CASSLRDRDSPLHF. CDR3 bases: TGTGCCAGCAGCCTCCGGGACAGGGATTCACCCCTCCACTTT.

The chain recombines TRBV9 with TRBJ1-2; TRBD1 agrees at 9 bases. This CDR3 is built from 15 residues. CDR1 is SGDLS, CDR2 YYNGEE, per germline. Unmatched junction bases numbered 11, after V lost 3 bases and J lost 8 bases. The CDR3 sequence: CASSDILDRGYGYTF. CDR3 DNA sequence: TGTGCCAGCAGCGATATTTTGGACAGGGGTTACGGCTACACCTTC. Together with reference TRBV9 and TRBJ1-2, the CDR3 gives the full variable domain: DSGVTQTPKHLITATGQRVTLRCSPRSGDLSVYWYQQSLDQGLQFLIQYYNGEERAKGNILERFSAQQFPDLHSELNLSSLELGDSALYFCASSDILDRGYGYTFGSGTRLTVV.

This clone was found a few times. The V and J genes are TRBV5-1 and TRBJ1-6; 7 nucleotides align to TRBD1. This CDR3 has 16 residues. V shed 0 bases and J 7 bases; nucleotides not matched to a gene: 7. Germline assignment: CDR1 SGHRS and CDR2 YFSETQ. The CDR3 nucleotides read TGCGCCAGCAGCTTGGGAGTGGACAGGTTAAATTCACCCCTCCACTTT. It is translated as CASSLGVDRLNSPLHF.

The rearrangement joins TRBV30 to TRBJ1-5, with 10 nucleotides matching TRBD1. V dropped 1 base and J dropped 2; count of bases not matched to a gene: 14. The length of the CDR3 is 19 residues. In germline, CDR1 is GTSNPN, CDR2 SVGIG (reference sequence). CDR3 sequence: CAWSGRRQGATLGNQPQHF. The DNA for the CDR3 is TGTGCCTGGAGTGGAAGGAGACAGGGGGCGACTTTGGGCAATCAGCCCCAGCATTTT.

V gene TRBV12-5 combines with J gene TRBJ2-3; perhaps TRBD2 as D (5 bases). The CDR3 spans 12 residues. CDR1 is LGHNT, CDR2 FRNRAP, per germline. V was pared by 6 bases and J by 4 bases, with 8 bases between. The CDR3 DNA reads TGTGCTAGTGGCGGGAACTCAGATACGCAGTATTTT. It specifies CASGGNSDTQYF.

The chain carries TRBV5-1 and TRBJ2-5; 7 bases fit TRBD2. Germline lookup yields CDR1 SGHRS and CDR2 YFSETQ. The ends lost 3 bases at V and 2 bases at J; junction bases unmatched: 1. The length of the CDR3 is 13 residues. The CDR3 coding sequence is TGCGCCAGCAGCTGGGAGGGGCAAGAGACCCAGTACTTC. It yields the protein CASSWEGQETQYF.

This clone was seen a few times. The same CDR3 is also encoded by other DNA sequences in this sample. The V and J genes are TRBV19 and TRBJ2-5; D not resolved. Trimming took off 3 bases at V and 1 base at J, with 6 bases between the two ends. This CDR3 has 13 residues. Germline-derived CDR1 and CDR2 are LNHDA and SQIVND (reference sequence). For the CDR3, the DNA is TGTGCCAGTAGTATCGACTTCCAAGAGACCCAGTACTTC. Amino acids: CASSIDFQETQYF.

Turning to this clone: The CDR3 end shows no conserved phenylalanine or tryptophan, and so a read error is likely. The DNA is left out, because the CDR3 cannot be placed on it with certainty; the CDR3 is given as TCRdb lists it. The chain has TRBV27 and TRBJ1-1. Germline CDR1 and CDR2: MNHEY and SMNVEV (reference sequence). Termini included, the CDR3 measures 13 amino acids. The CDR3 sequence: CASSFSFGGDVYG.

The chain employs TRBV28 and TRBJ1-1, with a weak D call TRBD1 (5 bases). The V end was cut by 3 bases, the J end by 3 bases, with 14 bases between. The CDR3 totals 15 residues. CDR1 is MDHEN, CDR2 SYDVKM, per germline. The CDR3 protein is CASSLPNWGDTEAFF. The CDR3 nucleotides are TGTGCCAGCAGTTTGCCCAACTGGGGGGACACTGAAGCTTTCTTT.

This clone was detected only once. The V gene is TRBV30, the J gene TRBJ1-2, with D unclear. CDR1 is GTSNPN, CDR2 SVGIG, per germline (reference sequence). The V gene lost 7 bases and the J gene lost 0 bases, with 15 bases spanning the gap. This CDR3 is built from 14 residues. In nucleotides, the CDR3 is TGTGCCTATGGAGGTCCGATTACTAACTATGGCTACACCTTC. Translation gives CAYGGPITNYGYTF.

The chain has TRBV19 and TRBJ2-3, with a possible D match to TRBD2 (7 bases). V shed 0 bases and J shed 6 bases, with 10 bases lying between them. In germline, CDR1 is LNHDA, CDR2 SQIVND (reference sequence). CDR3 length: 14 amino acids. This chain's CDR3 is CASSIEPGGDTQYF. As DNA, the CDR3 is TGTGCCAGTAGTATAGAACCGGGGGGCGATACGCAGTATTTT.

This clone was counted a single time. The chain has TRBV4-2 and TRBJ1-1, with D possibly TRBD1 on 6 matching bases. From germline, CDR1 is LGHNA and CDR2 YNFKEQ. The ends were cut back, 1 base at V and 0 bases at J, with 9 bases in the middle. This CDR3 comprises 15 residues. As DNA, the CDR3 is TGTGCCAGCAGCCAAGTGGGGGGGCTGAACACTGAAGCTTTCTTT. Translated, it gives CASSQVGGLNTEAFF.

This sequence joins TRBV21-1 and TRBJ2-6; the table names TRBD1, a call not compared with the DNA. TRBV21-1 is deemed a pseudogene. CDR3 length: 18 amino acids. CDR3 protein: CASSKGAPAFSGANVLTF. The CDR3 nucleotides read TGTGCCAGCAGCAAAGGGGCTCCGGCGTTCTCTGGGGCCAACGTCCTGACTTTC.

The chain uses TRBV9 and TRBJ1-1; 10 positions agree with TRBD1. Trimming took 6 bases from V and 3 from J; bases not matched to a gene: 8. CDR3 length: 15 amino acids. Germline lookup yields CDR1 SGDLS and CDR2 YYNGEE. CDR3 sequence reads: CASTRGTGEDTEAFF. The CDR3 DNA reads TGTGCCAGCACCAGAGGGACAGGGGAAGACACTGAAGCTTTCTTT.